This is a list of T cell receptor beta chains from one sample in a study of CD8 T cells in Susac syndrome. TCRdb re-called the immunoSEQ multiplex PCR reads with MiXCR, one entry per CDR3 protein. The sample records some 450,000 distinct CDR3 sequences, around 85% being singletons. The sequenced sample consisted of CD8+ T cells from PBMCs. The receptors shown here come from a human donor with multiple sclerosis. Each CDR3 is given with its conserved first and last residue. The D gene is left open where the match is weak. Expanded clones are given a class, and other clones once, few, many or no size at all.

CDR3: CASSSSYRGRNTEAFF; DNA: TGTGCCAGCAGCTCATCGTACAGGGGTCGGAACACTGAAGCTTTCTTT; V: TRBV7-6; J: TRBJ1-1; size: NA; D: TRBD1; length: 16
CDR3: CAIREGQINEKLFF; DNA: TGTGCCATCAGAGAGGGGCAGATTAATGAAAAACTGTTTTTT; V: TRBV10-3; J: TRBJ1-4; size: few; D: NA; length: 14
CDR3: CAWSSGTGNQPQHF; DNA: TGTGCCTGGAGTTCTGGGACGGGCAATCAGCCCCAGCATTTT; V: TRBV30; J: TRBJ1-5; size: NA; D: NA; length: 14
CDR3: CSARRDREPYEQYF; DNA: TGCAGTGCTAGACGGGACAGGGAACCCTACGAGCAGTACTTC; V: TRBV20-1; J: TRBJ2-7; size: NA; D: TRBD1; length: 14
CDR3: CASSKWGQGDGEQYF; DNA: TGTGCCAGCAGCAAATGGGGGCAGGGTGACGGCGAGCAGTACTTC; V: TRBV21-1; J: TRBJ2-7; size: NA; D: NA; length: 15
CDR3: CASSRTGRGNWVYGYTF; DNA: TGTGCCAGCAGTCGGACAGGGAGGGGGAACTGGGTCTATGGCTACACCTTC; V: TRBV5-5; J: TRBJ1-2; size: NA; D: TRBD1; length: 17
CDR3: CATWTGGGNYGYTF; DNA: TGTGCCACCTGGACAGGGGGCGGAAACTATGGCTACACCTTC; V: TRBV6-5; J: TRBJ1-2; size: NA; D: TRBD1; length: 14
CDR3: CASSLALGQGYHEQYF; DNA: TGCGCCAGCAGCTTGGCCTTGGGACAGGGGTACCACGAGCAGTACTTC; V: TRBV5-1; J: TRBJ2-7; size: NA; D: TRBD1; length: 16
CDR3: CASSSITGGAGEAFF; DNA: TGTGCCAGCAGCTCGATCACAGGGGGCGCGGGAGAAGCTTTCTTT; V: TRBV7-9; J: TRBJ1-1; size: few; D: TRBD1; length: 15
CDR3: CASSQVAGARTSEQFF; DNA: TGCGCCAGCAGCCAAGTAGCGGGGGCCAGAACCAGTGAGCAGTTCTTC; V: TRBV4-1; J: TRBJ2-1; size: NA; D: TRBD2; length: 16
CDR3: CASSLMSDFTGELFF; DNA: TGCGCCAGCAGCTTGATGTCAGACTTCACCGGGGAGCTGTTTTTT; V: TRBV5-1; J: TRBJ2-2; size: NA; D: NA; length: 15
CDR3: CSAGNETAVGGANVLTF; DNA: TGCAGTGCTGGAAACGAGACGGCGGTTGGCGGGGCCAACGTCCTGACTTTC; V: TRBV20-1; J: TRBJ2-6; size: NA; D: NA; length: 17
CDR3: CASSQEKTLNTEAFF; DNA: TGCGCCAGCAGCCAGGAGAAGACACTTAACACTGAAGCTTTCTTT; V: TRBV4-1; J: TRBJ1-1; size: NA; D: NA; length: 15
CDR3: CATSDDSAGGPNNEQFF; DNA: TGTGCCACCAGTGATGATTCAGCGGGAGGGCCGAACAATGAGCAGTTCTTC; V: TRBV24-1; J: TRBJ2-1; size: NA; D: TRBD2; length: 17
CDR3: CASPDPDQPEEQFF; DNA: TGTGCCAGCCCTGACCCGGACCAGCCTGAGGAGCAGTTCTTC; V: TRBV5-4; J: TRBJ2-1; size: NA; D: NA; length: 14
CDR3: CASSSTDRGVSNEQFF; DNA: TGTGCCAGCAGTTCCACGGACAGGGGAGTTTCCAATGAGCAGTTCTTC; V: TRBV6-5; J: TRBJ2-1; size: NA; D: TRBD1; length: 16
CDR3: CASNPQGAVGELFF; DNA: TGTGCCAGCAACCCCCAGGGGGCGGTCGGGGAGCTGTTTTTT; V: TRBV19; J: TRBJ2-2; size: NA; D: TRBD1; length: 14
CDR3: CASSYSTGEGANTEAFF; DNA: TGTGCCAGCAGTTACTCGACAGGGGAAGGCGCGAACACTGAAGCTTTCTTT; V: TRBV6-5; J: TRBJ1-1; size: NA; D: TRBD1; length: 17
CDR3: CASSFFGTGGYYGYTF; DNA: TGTGCCAGCAGTTTTTTCGGGACAGGGGGATACTATGGCTACACCTTC; V: TRBV27; J: TRBJ1-2; size: NA; D: TRBD1; length: 16
CDR3: CASSRDPQGSWTQYF; DNA: TGCGCCAGCAGCCGAGACCCACAGGGCTCCTGGACGCAGTATTTT; V: TRBV4-1; J: TRBJ2-3; size: NA; D: NA; length: 15
CDR3: CASSMVAGSYNEQFF; DNA: TGTGCCAGTAGTATGGTAGCGGGATCTTACAATGAGCAGTTCTTC; V: TRBV19; J: TRBJ2-1; size: NA; D: TRBD2; length: 15
CDR3: CASSPRESNEQFF; DNA: TGTGCCAGCAGTCCCCGGGAGAGCAATGAGCAGTTCTTC; V: TRBV27; J: TRBJ2-1; size: NA; D: NA; length: 13
CDR3: CASSILHSSYNEQFF; DNA: TGTGCCAGTAGTATCCTCCATAGCTCCTACAATGAGCAGTTCTTC; V: TRBV19; J: TRBJ2-1; size: NA; D: NA; length: 15
CDR3: CASSEAPENLGGNTIYF; DNA: TGTGCCAGCAGTGAAGCGCCAGAAAACCTAGGAGGAAACACCATATATTTT; V: TRBV2; J: TRBJ1-3; size: NA; D: NA; length: 17
CDR3: CASPWDGYTF; DNA: TGCGCCAGCCCCTGGGATGGCTACACCTTC; V: TRBV23-1; J: TRBJ1-2; size: NA; D: NA; length: 10
CDR3: CAIARDRDEAFF; DNA: TGTGCCATTGCGAGGGACCGCGACGAAGCTTTCTTT; V: TRBV10-3; J: TRBJ1-1; size: NA; D: NA; length: 12
CDR3: CASSGRLTGTGTEAFF; DNA: TGTGCCAGCAGCGGCCGGCTTACCGGGACTGGGACTGAAGCTTTCTTT; V: TRBV5-5; J: TRBJ1-1; size: NA; D: NA; length: 16
CDR3: CASSYSSQGYEQYF; DNA: TGTGCCAGCAGTTACTCGTCCCAGGGATACGAGCAGTACTTC; V: TRBV6-5; J: TRBJ2-7; size: NA; D: NA; length: 14
CDR3: CAWSFGNEQFF; DNA: TGTGCCTGGAGTTTCGGGAATGAGCAGTTCTTC; V: TRBV30; J: TRBJ2-1; size: NA; D: NA; length: 11
CDR3: CASSLFRASEQYF; DNA: TGTGCCAGCAGTTTATTCAGGGCCTCCGAGCAGTACTTC; V: TRBV12-3/TRBV12-4; J: TRBJ2-7; size: NA; D: NA; length: 13
CDR3: CATSSPEGQGHTEAFF; DNA: TGTGCCACCAGCAGCCCAGAAGGACAAGGCCACACTGAAGCTTTCTTT; V: TRBV15; J: TRBJ1-1; size: NA; D: NA; length: 16
CDR3: CASSQSQHYNEQFF; DNA: TGTGCCAGCAGCCAATCTCAACACTACAATGAGCAGTTCTTC; V: TRBV14; J: TRBJ2-1; size: NA; D: NA; length: 14
CDR3: CASNPQDLLGTQYF; DNA: TGTGCCAGCAACCCCCAGGACTTGTTGGGTACGCAGTATTTT; V: TRBV27; J: TRBJ2-3; size: NA; D: NA; length: 14
CDR3: CASSMGDIDEQYF; DNA: TGTGCCAGCAGCATGGGAGACATCGACGAGCAGTACTTC; V: TRBV2; J: TRBJ2-7; size: NA; D: NA; length: 13
CDR3: CASSADGSLLGNQPQHF; DNA: TGTGCCAGCAGTGCCGATGGCAGCCTACTCGGGAATCAGCCCCAGCATTTT; V: TRBV12-3/TRBV12-4; J: TRBJ1-5; size: NA; D: NA; length: 17
CDR3: CASSVDGGIYGYTF; DNA: TGTGCCAGCAGCGTGGACGGAGGGATCTATGGCTACACCTTC; V: TRBV5-4; J: TRBJ1-2; size: NA; D: NA; length: 14
CDR3: CASRYRPGQGHYEQYF; DNA: TGTGCCAGCAGGTACAGACCGGGACAGGGGCACTACGAGCAGTACTTC; V: TRBV27; J: TRBJ2-7; size: NA; D: TRBD1; length: 16
CDR3: CASNPDRDSYEQYF; DNA: TGTGCCAGCAACCCCGACAGGGACTCCTACGAGCAGTACTTC; V: TRBV6-1; J: TRBJ2-7; size: NA; D: TRBD1; length: 14
CDR3: CASSGTSGISTDTQYF; DNA: TGTGCCAGCAGTGGGACTAGCGGGATCAGCACAGATACGCAGTATTTT; V: TRBV6-4; J: TRBJ2-3; size: NA; D: TRBD2; length: 16